The rows below give T cell receptor beta chains drawn from one sample of a study of shared clonotypes between healthy human individuals. The data were produced by immunoSEQ multiplex PCR, yet TCRdb's version contains in-frame clones alone and is incomplete. The data show 2 million to 2.5 million clones, with roughly 95% seen just once and more than 0.95% held by the top ten. The sequencing sample was made of naive CD8+ T cells sorted from blood. The receptors derive from a young man in good health. Both conserved end residues are part of each CDR3. Each record gives: D gene, V gene, J gene, CDR3 protein. D genes are given only for firm matches.

D: .; V: TRBV5-1; J: TRBJ2-7; CDR3: CASSPPGRSSYEQYF
D: .; V: TRBV18; J: TRBJ2-5; CDR3: CASSQEPETQYF
D: TRBD1; V: TRBV30; J: TRBJ1-6; CDR3: CAWKDRASRYVPLHF
D: .; V: TRBV4-1; J: TRBJ2-7; CDR3: CASSQEISYEQYF
D: .; V: TRBV4-1; J: TRBJ2-1; CDR3: CASSQVVRDTYYNEQFF
D: .; V: TRBV10-3; J: TRBJ2-5; CDR3: CAISESGPAMRETQYF
D: .; V: TRBV19; J: TRBJ2-7; CDR3: CASTGDNSYEQYF
D: TRBD2; V: TRBV11-2; J: TRBJ2-7; CDR3: CASSLALGLDYEQYF
D: .; V: TRBV5-1; J: TRBJ1-2; CDR3: CASSLEVGQFGGNGYTF
D: .; V: TRBV5-6; J: TRBJ2-7; CDR3: CASSPGGLEQYF
D: .; V: TRBV2; J: TRBJ2-7; CDR3: CASSAVYGTTYYEQYF
D: .; V: TRBV28; J: TRBJ2-3; CDR3: CASTRVLDSDTQYF
D: .; V: TRBV27; J: TRBJ1-2; CDR3: CASSSGPPYGYTF
D: .; V: TRBV21-1; J: TRBJ1-1; CDR3: CASRGELNTEAFF
D: TRBD1; V: TRBV25-1; J: TRBJ1-1; CDR3: CASSGTGGTEAFF
D: .; V: TRBV13; J: TRBJ2-2; CDR3: CASSSRGAGELFF
D: TRBD1; V: TRBV6-5; J: TRBJ1-2; CDR3: CASSSTGVSYYGYTF
D: .; V: TRBV19; J: TRBJ1-4; CDR3: CASSLGGNEKLFF
D: .; V: TRBV11-2; J: TRBJ2-2; CDR3: CASSLLPWELFF
D: .; V: TRBV28; J: TRBJ2-7; CDR3: CASSWGGEQYF
D: .; V: TRBV7-6; J: TRBJ2-2; CDR3: CASSAGSSTGELFF
D: TRBD1; V: TRBV27; J: TRBJ2-7; CDR3: CASSLDRVGYEQYF
D: .; V: TRBV5-1; J: TRBJ1-6; CDR3: CASSLDWNLHNQNSPLHF
D: .; V: TRBV11-2; J: TRBJ2-7; CDR3: CASSLAYEQYF
D: TRBD1; V: TRBV5-1; J: TRBJ2-7; CDR3: CASSWDGTGSSYEQYF
D: .; V: TRBV6-6; J: TRBJ2-5; CDR3: CASSYSLHPQETQYF
D: .; V: TRBV4-1; J: TRBJ2-7; CDR3: CASSLKPGDPISYEQYF
D: .; V: TRBV19; J: TRBJ2-2; CDR3: CASSAGTTNTGELFF
D: .; V: TRBV6-5; J: TRBJ2-7; CDR3: CASRTLGSYEQYF